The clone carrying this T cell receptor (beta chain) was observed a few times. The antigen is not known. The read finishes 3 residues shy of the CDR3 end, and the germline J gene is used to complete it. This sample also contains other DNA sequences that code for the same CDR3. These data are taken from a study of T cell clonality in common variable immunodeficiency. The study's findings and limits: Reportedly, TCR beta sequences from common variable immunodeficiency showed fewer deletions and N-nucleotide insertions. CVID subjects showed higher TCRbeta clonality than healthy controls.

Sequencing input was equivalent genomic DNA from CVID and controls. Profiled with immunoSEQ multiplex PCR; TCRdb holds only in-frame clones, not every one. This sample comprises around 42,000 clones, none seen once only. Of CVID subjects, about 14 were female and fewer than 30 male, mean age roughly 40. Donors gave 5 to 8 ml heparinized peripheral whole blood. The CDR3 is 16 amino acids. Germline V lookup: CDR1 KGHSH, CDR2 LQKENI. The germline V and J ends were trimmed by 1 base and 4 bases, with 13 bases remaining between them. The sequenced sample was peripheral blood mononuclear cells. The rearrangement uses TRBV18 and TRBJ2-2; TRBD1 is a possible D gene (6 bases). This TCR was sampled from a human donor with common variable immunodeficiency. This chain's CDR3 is CASSPQDFRGTGELFF. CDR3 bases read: TGTGCCAGCTCACCACAAGATTTCAGGGGCACCGGGGAG.